This is a list of T cell receptor beta chains from one sample in a study of identical twins. Each CDR3 protein gets one entry after TCRdb re-called the 5' RACE reads with MiXCR. The repertoire holds around 1.7 million distinct CDR3 sequences, with about 32% as singletons. The sequenced material came from cord blood. The receptors originated from a newborn girl in good health. Each CDR3 is given with its conserved first and last residue. A D gene is named only where the DNA matches it firmly. Where a row states a size, it is once, few, many or the class of an expanded clone; other rows omit it.

NA,TRBJ1-2,few,TRBV28,CASSSGPNAYGYTF,TGTGCCAGCAGTTCGGGCCCCAATGCCTATGGCTACACCTTC
NA,TRBJ2-5,NA,TRBV24-1,CATSDLRQQETQYF,TGTGCCACCAGTGATTTGCGGCAGCAAGAGACCCAGTACTTC
TRBD1,TRBJ1-5,NA,TRBV12-3/TRBV12-4,CASSFGMGQGYQPQHF,TGTGCCAGCAGTTTTGGGATGGGACAGGGATATCAGCCCCAGCATTTT
TRBD2,TRBJ2-7,few,TRBV28,CASSRSGTFYEQYF,TGTGCCAGCAGCCGTAGCGGGACATTCTACGAGCAGTACTTC
TRBD1,TRBJ1-6,NA,TRBV12-5,CASGLERTGDGSPLHF,TGTGCTAGTGGTTTGGAACGGACAGGGGATGGTTCACCCCTCCACTTT
NA,TRBJ2-2,NA,TRBV27,CASRFYTGELFF,TGTGCCAGCAGGTTTTACACCGGGGAGCTGTTTTTT
TRBD2,TRBJ2-3,NA,TRBV6-5,CASSYVPGLALSLRTDTQYF,TGTGCCAGCAGTTACGTGCCGGGACTAGCACTCTCTTTACGCACAGATACGCAGTATTTT
NA,TRBJ2-7,NA,TRBV5-1,CASSRDGNNEQYF,TGCGCCAGCAGCCGGGACGGGAACAATGAGCAGTACTTC
NA,TRBJ2-2,NA,TRBV5-1,CASSFGGETGELFF,TGCGCCAGCAGCTTTGGTGGGGAAACCGGGGAGCTGTTTTTT
NA,TRBJ1-5,NA,TRBV5-1,CASSLGTGTMSNQPQHF,TGCGCCAGCAGCTTGGGTACCGGGACAATGAGCAATCAGCCCCAGCATTTT
NA,TRBJ1-1,few,TRBV3-1,CASSRGDVLTPFF,TGTGCCAGCAGCCGGGGGGACGTCCTTACCCCTTTCTTT
TRBD2,TRBJ2-5,NA,TRBV2,CASSEGGGRQREETQYF,TGTGCCAGCAGTGAAGGGGGGGGAAGACAGAGAGAAGAGACCCAGTACTTC
NA,TRBJ2-1,NA,TRBV7-9,CASSLVGPIVGNEQFF,TGTGCCAGCAGCTTAGTCGGACCGATCGTTGGGAATGAGCAGTTCTTC
TRBD1,TRBJ1-1,NA,TRBV12-3/TRBV12-4,CASTLDRDFTEAFF,TGTGCCAGCACGTTGGACAGGGACTTCACTGAAGCTTTCTTT
TRBD2,TRBJ2-1,few,TRBV20-1,CSARESLAGVHEQFF,TGCAGTGCTAGAGAGTCACTAGCGGGAGTTCATGAGCAGTTCTTC
NA,TRBJ2-1,few,TRBV21-1,CASSKSHNEQFF,TGTGCCAGCAGCAAATCACACAATGAGCAGTTCTTC
TRBD2,TRBJ2-5,NA,TRBV19,CASSILPGTSGRKGTYNEQYF,TGTGCCAGTAGTATTCTCCCTGGGACTAGCGGGAGGAAAGGTACCTACAATGAGCAGTACTTC